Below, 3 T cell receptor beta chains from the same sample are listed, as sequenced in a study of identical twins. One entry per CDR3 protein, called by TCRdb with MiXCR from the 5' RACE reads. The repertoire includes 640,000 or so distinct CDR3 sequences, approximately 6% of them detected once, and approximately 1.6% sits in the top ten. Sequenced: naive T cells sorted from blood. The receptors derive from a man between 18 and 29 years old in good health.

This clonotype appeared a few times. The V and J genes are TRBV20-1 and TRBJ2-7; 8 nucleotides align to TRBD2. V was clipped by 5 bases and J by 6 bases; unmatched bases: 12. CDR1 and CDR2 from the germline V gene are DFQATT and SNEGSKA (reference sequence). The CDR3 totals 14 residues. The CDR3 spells CSAEGREEVSEQYF. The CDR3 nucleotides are TGCAGTGCTGAGGGGCGGGAGGAAGTGAGCGAGCAGTACTTC.

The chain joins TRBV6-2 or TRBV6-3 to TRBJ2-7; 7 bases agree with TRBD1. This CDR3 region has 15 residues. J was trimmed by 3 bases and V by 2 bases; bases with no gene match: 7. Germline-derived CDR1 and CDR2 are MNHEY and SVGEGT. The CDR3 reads CASSYTRTGNYEQYV. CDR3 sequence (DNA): TGTGCCAGCAGTTACACAAGGACAGGAAACTACGAGCAGTACGTC.

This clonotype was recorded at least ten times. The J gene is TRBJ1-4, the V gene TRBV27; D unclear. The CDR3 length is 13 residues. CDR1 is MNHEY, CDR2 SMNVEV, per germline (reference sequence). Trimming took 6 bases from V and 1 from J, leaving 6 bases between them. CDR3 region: CASRGITNEKLFF. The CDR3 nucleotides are TGTGCCAGCAGGGGGATAACTAATGAAAAACTGTTTTTT.